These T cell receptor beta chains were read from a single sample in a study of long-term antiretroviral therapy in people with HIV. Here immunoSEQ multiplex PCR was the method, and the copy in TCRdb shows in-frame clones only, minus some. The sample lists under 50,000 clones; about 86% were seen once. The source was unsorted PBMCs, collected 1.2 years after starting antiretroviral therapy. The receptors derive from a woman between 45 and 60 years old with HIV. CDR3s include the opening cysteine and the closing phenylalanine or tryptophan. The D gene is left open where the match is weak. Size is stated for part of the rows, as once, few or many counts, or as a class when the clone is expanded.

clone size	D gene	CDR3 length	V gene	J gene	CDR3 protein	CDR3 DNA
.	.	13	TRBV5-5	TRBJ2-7	CASTKDGTYEQYF	TGTGCCAGCACAAAGGACGGCACCTACGAGCAGTACTTC
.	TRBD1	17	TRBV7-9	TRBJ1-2	CASSLGGWDSSNYGYTF	TGTGCCAGCAGCTTAGGGGGTTGGGACAGCTCTAACTATGGCTACACCTTC
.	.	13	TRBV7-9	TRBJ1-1	CASRAVGNTEAFF	TGTGCCAGCAGAGCGGTCGGGAACACTGAAGCTTTCTTT
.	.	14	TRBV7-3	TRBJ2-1	CASSLRPGENEQFF	TGTGCCAGCAGCCTTAGGCCCGGGGAAAATGAGCAGTTCTTC
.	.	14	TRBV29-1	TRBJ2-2	CSVVSVANTGELFF	TGCAGCGTTGTTTCGGTCGCGAACACCGGGGAGCTGTTTTTT
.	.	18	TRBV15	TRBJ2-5	CATSRTNRATTRQETQYF	TGTGCCACCAGCAGAACTAACAGGGCAACCACAAGACAAGAGACCCAGTACTTC
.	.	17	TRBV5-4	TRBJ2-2	CASSLDSPSWGTGELFF	TGTGCCAGCAGCTTGGACAGCCCTTCGTGGGGGACCGGGGAGCTGTTTTTT
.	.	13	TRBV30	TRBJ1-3	CAWSQNRGNTIYF	TGTGCCTGGAGTCAGAACCGCGGAAACACCATATATTTT
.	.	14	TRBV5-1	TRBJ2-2	CASSLGSGTGELFF	TGCGCCAGCAGCCTGGGGAGCGGCACCGGGGAGCTGTTTTTT
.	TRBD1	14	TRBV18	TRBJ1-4	CASSPSGQHEKLFF	TGTGCCAGCTCACCGTCGGGACAGCATGAAAAACTGTTTTTT
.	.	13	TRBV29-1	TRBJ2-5	CSVVRVTGETQYF	TGCAGCGTTGTACGGGTAACCGGGGAGACCCAGTACTTC
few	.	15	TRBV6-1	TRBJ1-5	CASGKQGYSNQPQHF	TGTGCCAGCGGAAAACAGGGTTATAGCAATCAGCCCCAGCATTTT
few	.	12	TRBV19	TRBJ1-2	CATRMDPYGYTF	TGTGCCACGCGTATGGACCCTTATGGCTACACCTTC
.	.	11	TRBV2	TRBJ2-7	CASSEEGKQYF	TGTGCCAGCAGTGAGGAGGGGAAGCAGTACTTC
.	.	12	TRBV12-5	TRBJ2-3	CASGLAVDTQYF	TGTGCTAGTGGTTTGGCGGTGGATACGCAGTATTTT
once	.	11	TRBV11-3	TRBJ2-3	CASSLGDTQYF	TGTGCCAGCAGCTTAGGGGATACGCAGTATTTT
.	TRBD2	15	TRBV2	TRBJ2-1	CASSDPSGGYNEQFF	TGTGCCAGCAGTGATCCTAGCGGGGGGTACAATGAGCAGTTCTTC
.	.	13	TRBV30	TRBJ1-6	CAWSGGAISPLHF	TGTGCCTGGAGTGGGGGGGCTATTTCACCCCTCCACTTT
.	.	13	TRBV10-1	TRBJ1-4	CASSVVSPEKLFF	TGCGCCAGCAGTGTTGTGAGCCCCGAAAAACTGTTTTTT
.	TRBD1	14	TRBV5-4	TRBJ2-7	CASSLGQGGYEQYF	TGTGCCAGCAGCTTGGGACAGGGCGGATACGAGCAGTACTTC
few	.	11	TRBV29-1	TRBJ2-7	CSVDGDHEQYF	TGCAGCGTTGATGGGGACCACGAGCAGTACTTC
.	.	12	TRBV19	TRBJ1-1	CASSIPPHAAFF	TGTGCCAGTAGTATCCCCCCACACGCAGCTTTCTTT
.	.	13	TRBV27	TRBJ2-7	CASANIHSYEQYF	TGTGCCAGCGCTAACATTCATTCCTACGAGCAGTACTTC
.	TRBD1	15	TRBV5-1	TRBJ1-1	CASSLDRGMNTEAFF	TGCGCCAGCAGCTTGGACAGGGGCATGAACACTGAAGCTTTCTTT
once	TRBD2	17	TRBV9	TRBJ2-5	CASSAKGSSGARETQYF	TGTGCCAGCAGCGCGAAGGGCTCTAGCGGGGCCCGGGAGACCCAGTACTTC
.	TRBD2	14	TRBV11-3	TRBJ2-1	CASSSSGEYNEQFF	TGTGCCAGCAGCTCTAGCGGGGAGTACAATGAGCAGTTCTTC
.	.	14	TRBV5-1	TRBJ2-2	CASSSTSSTGELFF	TGCGCCAGCAGCTCGACTAGTAGCACCGGGGAGCTGTTTTTT
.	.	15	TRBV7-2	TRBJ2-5	CASSPRLPRNTQKYF	TGTGCCAGCAGCCCCCGACTACCACGGAACACCCAGAAGTACTTC
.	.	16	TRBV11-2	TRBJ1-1	CASSFFRDGGDTEAFF	TGTGCCAGCAGCTTCTTCAGGGATGGGGGAGACACTGAAGCTTTCTTT
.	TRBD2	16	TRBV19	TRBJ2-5	CASSIALGGGRETQYF	TGTGCCAGTAGTATAGCCCTCGGGGGGGGCAGAGAGACCCAGTACTTC
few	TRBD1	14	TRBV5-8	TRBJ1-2	CASRPEQGWSGYTF	TGTGCCAGCAGACCCGAACAGGGGTGGAGTGGCTACACCTTC
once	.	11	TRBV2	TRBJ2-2	CASRPAEELFF	TGTGCCAGCAGGCCGGCTGAGGAGCTGTTTTTT
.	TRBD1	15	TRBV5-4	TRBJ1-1	CASSPTGGVNTEAFF	TGTGCCAGCAGCCCAACAGGGGGAGTTAACACTGAAGCTTTCTTT
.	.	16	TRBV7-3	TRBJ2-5	CASSLRGQRSQETQYF	TGTGCCAGCAGCTTAAGGGGCCAACGTTCGCAAGAGACCCAGTACTTC
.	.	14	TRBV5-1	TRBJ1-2	CASSSTSPNYGYTF	TGCGCCAGCAGCTCCACGTCACCGAACTATGGCTACACCTTC
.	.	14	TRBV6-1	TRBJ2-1	CASCRKDSYNEQFF	TGTGCCAGCTGCCGGAAAGACAGCTACAATGAGCAGTTCTTC
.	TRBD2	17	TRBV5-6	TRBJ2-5	CASSGMTGGGRRETQYF	TGTGCCAGCAGCGGCATGACTGGCGGGGGGCGGAGAGAGACCCAGTACTTC
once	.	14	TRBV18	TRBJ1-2	CASSSTLTRAGYTF	TGTGCCAGCTCATCTACCTTAACGCGGGCGGGCTACACCTTC
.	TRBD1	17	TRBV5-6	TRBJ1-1	CASSHKKGGWMNTEAFF	TGTGCCAGCAGCCACAAAAAAGGGGGCTGGATGAACACTGAAGCTTTCTTT
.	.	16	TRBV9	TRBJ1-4	CASSETPGRTNEKLFF	TGTGCCAGCAGCGAAACGCCGGGACGGACTAATGAAAAACTGTTTTTT
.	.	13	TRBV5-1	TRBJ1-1	CASRAGTNTEAFF	TGCGCCAGCAGGGCGGGAACGAACACTGAAGCTTTCTTT
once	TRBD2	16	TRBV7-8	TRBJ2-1	CASSLRSGGALNEQFF	TGTGCCAGCAGCTTAAGGAGCGGGGGGGCCCTCAATGAGCAGTTCTTC
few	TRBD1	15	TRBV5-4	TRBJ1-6	CASRPAQGKGSPLHF	TGTGCCAGCAGACCTGCACAGGGGAAGGGATCACCCCTCCACTTT
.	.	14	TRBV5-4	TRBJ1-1	CASSLIQGRTEAFF	TGTGCCAGCAGCTTGATCCAGGGAAGGACTGAAGCTTTCTTT
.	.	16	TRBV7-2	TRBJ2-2	CASSLRRGTQPGELFF	TGTGCCAGCAGCTTGAGGCGGGGAACCCAACCCGGGGAGCTGTTTTTT